These 21 T cell receptor beta chains were sequenced from one sample in a study of T cells after yellow fever vaccination. TCRdb processed the 5' RACE reads anew with MiXCR; each CDR3 protein has one entry. The sample includes under 600,000 distinct CDR3 sequences, approximately 12% of them seen just once. Sequenced material: PBMCs, taken on the day of the yellow fever booster vaccination. These receptors came from a man aged 25 to 40 who received the YFV17D yellow fever vaccine.

This CDR3 is CASNPSAGGGDADTQYF. The CDR3 DNA sequence: TGTGCCAGCAACCCCTCAGCGGGAGGGGGAGACGCGGATACGCAGTATTTT. J is TRBJ2-3 and V is TRBV4-2, with 10 bases identical to TRBD2. Per germline, CDR1 LGHNA and CDR2 YNFKEQ. V shed 7 bases and J 6 bases; nucleotides not matched to a gene: 16. CDR3 size: 17 residues.

The genes are TRBV12-3 or TRBV12-4 and TRBJ1-5; TRBD1 might be the D (5 bases). Trimming took off 3 bases at V and 4 bases at J, with 10 bases between the two ends. This CDR3 spans 14 amino acids. This CDR3 reads CASSFWGRNQPQHF. The CDR3 coding sequence is TGTGCCAGCAGTTTCTGGGGACGAAATCAGCCCCAGCATTTT.

V and J are TRBV9 and TRBJ2-1; TRBD1 agrees at 8 bases. With V trimmed by 8 bases and J by 2 bases, 9 bases remained unmatched. Germline values: CDR1 SGDLS, CDR2 YYNGEE. The CDR3 is 15 amino acids. CDR3 residues: CASTTGTGTYNEQFF. DNA for the CDR3: TGTGCCAGTACAACCGGGACAGGCACCTACAATGAGCAGTTCTTC.

This clonotype has ten or more counts. This chain joins TRBV12-3 or TRBV12-4 and TRBJ1-1; unclear D gene. There are 12 residues in the CDR3. Trimming took 8 bases from V and 4 from J, leaving 11 bases between them. This CDR3 reads CASGFSGTEAFF. CDR3 nucleotides: TGTGCCAGCGGATTCTCTGGCACTGAAGCTTTCTTT.

The sample holds a few counts of this clonotype. CDR3 in DNA: TGTGCCAGCAGCGATAGCGTAGGGACAGATACGCAGTATTTT. It is translated as CASSDSVGTDTQYF. The chain carries TRBV9 and TRBJ2-3; D might be TRBD2 (5 bases). The CDR3 loop spans 14 amino acids. V lost 3 bases and J 3 bases, leaving 11 bases between the germline ends. Germline CDR1 and CDR2: SGDLS and YYNGEE.

The CDR3 sequence is CSARVAGLSSYNEQFF. CDR3 bases: TGCAGTGCTAGAGTCGCCGGCTTAAGCTCCTACAATGAGCAGTTCTTC. The V and J genes are TRBV20-1 and TRBJ2-1; D is uncertain. The V and J ends lost 1 base and 0 bases respectively, with 13 bases between them. The germline V gene has CDR1 DFQATT and CDR2 SNEGSKA (reference sequence). The CDR3 runs to 16 residues.

This clonotype was seen a handful of times. The CDR3: CASSSPGLAGRTGELFF. CDR3 nucleotide sequence: TGTGCCAGCAGTAGTCCGGGACTAGCGGGGAGGACCGGGGAGCTGTTTTTT. The chain recombines TRBV12-3 or TRBV12-4 with TRBJ2-2; 13 nucleotides align to TRBD2. There are 17 residues in the CDR3. The junction had 8 bases not matched to a gene; V was cut back by 5 bases and J by 5 bases.

This rearrangement joins TRBV5-4 to TRBJ2-7, with TRBD2 identical over 11 bases. With 4 bases clipped from V and 5 bases from J, the junction kept 11 bases outside the gene matches. The CDR3 covers 16 residues. The V gene's germline CDR1 is SGHNT and CDR2 YYREEE (reference sequence). CDR3 DNA sequence: TGTGCCAGCAGCGATGCCCCGGGACTAGCGGCCGACGAGCAGTACTTC. Amino acids: CASSDAPGLAADEQYF.

The chain carries TRBV19 and TRBJ2-1; tentative D call: TRBD2 (7 bases). The CDR3 runs 17 residues. V gave up 8 bases and J gave up 0 bases, with 20 bases separating them. In germline, CDR1 is LNHDA, CDR2 SQIVND (reference sequence). CDR3 region: CASEMGARGSSYNEQFF. CDR3 sequence (DNA): TGTGCCAGTGAAATGGGGGCGCGCGGGAGCTCCTACAATGAGCAGTTCTTC.

The CDR3 DNA is TGTGCCAGTAGTCCGGGACTAGCGGGAGATTATAGGGCGACCCAGTACTTC. Its protein product is CASSPGLAGDYRATQYF. The chain uses TRBV19 and TRBJ2-5; 14 bases match TRBD2. The CDR3 loop spans 17 amino acids. CDR1 is LNHDA and CDR2 is SQIVND in the germline V gene (reference sequence). V lost 5 bases to trimming and J lost 7 bases; unmatched junction nucleotides: 12.

The table lists this clonotype with many counts. This chain uses TRBV29-1 with TRBJ2-7, with 11 bases aligning to TRBD2. Germline V gives CDR1 SQVTM, CDR2 ANQGSEA. After removal of 6 bases from V and 6 bases from J, the junction contained 7 bases not matched to a gene. This CDR3 is 13 amino acids long. The chain's CDR3 is CSVTGLAGSEQYF. The CDR3 nucleotides are TGCAGCGTCACAGGACTAGCGGGTAGCGAGCAGTACTTC.

This clonotype was observed a handful of times. This rearrangement joins TRBV7-2 to TRBJ1-2; D is unclear. The V end lost 6 bases, the J end lost 6 bases, and 14 bases lay between the germline ends. CDR1 and CDR2 from the germline V gene are SGHTA and FQGNSA. The CDR3 is 13 amino acids. CDR3: CASSTTPTNGYTF. DNA for the CDR3: TGTGCCAGCAGTACGACCCCGACAAATGGCTACACCTTC.

In regard to this clonotype: One end of the junction does not line up with germline, which may come from a read error. The chain carries TRBV6-2 or TRBV6-3 and TRBJ2-1; D might be TRBD1 (6 bases). The CDR3 runs 12 residues. Germline V gene data show CDR1 as MNHEY and CDR2 as SVGEGT. The DNA for the CDR3 is TGTGCCAGCGCTGGGGGCTACCATGAGCAGTTCTTC. It codes for CASAGGYHEQFF.

This clonotype was recorded a few times. V is TRBV3-1 and J is TRBJ2-3; D is possibly TRBD2 (5 bases). This CDR3 comprises 15 residues. Germline CDR1 and CDR2: LGHDT and YNNKEL (reference sequence). The V gene lost 4 bases and the J gene lost 6 bases, with 17 bases spanning the gap. DNA for the CDR3: TGTGCCAGCAGCCGCCTAGGAGGCGGCGTTGATACGCAGTATTTT. Its protein product is CASSRLGGGVDTQYF.

For the CDR3, the DNA is TGTGCCAGCAGTTATGAGTCGGGAGCGGGCAATGAGCAGTTCTTC. As protein: CASSYESGAGNEQFF. V usage is TRBV6-5 and J usage is TRBJ2-1; a possible D gene is TRBD2 (6 bases). The CDR3 extends over 15 amino acids. With 3 bases removed from V and 6 bases from J, the gap between germline ends came to 15 bases. The germline V gene has CDR1 MNHEY and CDR2 SVGAGI.

This clonotype was seen a single time. The chain carries TRBV20-1 and TRBJ1-3; no clear D. The V gene's germline CDR1 is DFQATT and CDR2 SNEGSKA (reference sequence). CDR3 length: 14 residues. Trimming shortened V by 6 bases and J by 4 bases, and 16 bases separated the two germline ends. The CDR3 nucleotides read TGCAGTGCCGCTCCCCAAGGACCGGGAAACACCATATATTTT. This translates into CSAAPQGPGNTIYF.

The chain joins TRBV12-3 or TRBV12-4 to TRBJ2-5; tentative D call: TRBD2 (5 bases). Trimming took 3 bases from V and 5 from J, leaving 13 bases between them. This CDR3 is built from 14 residues. Here the CDR3 reads CASSFSGNDETQYF. The DNA for the CDR3 is TGTGCCAGCAGTTTTTCGGGAAATGACGAGACCCAGTACTTC.

This clonotype appeared a few times. The V gene is TRBV14, the J gene TRBJ2-1; D may be TRBD2 (6 bases). Germline CDR1 is SGHDN and CDR2 is FVKESK. The V end was cut by 2 bases, the J end by 2 bases, with 16 bases between. CDR3 length equals 17 residues. The CDR3 nucleotides are TGTGCCAGCAGCCAACATCTGGGGGACTCCCCCTACAATGAGCAGTTCTTC. This translates into CASSQHLGDSPYNEQFF.

The rearrangement uses TRBV18 and TRBJ2-3; 12 bases line up with TRBD2. Germline lookup yields CDR1 KGHSH and CDR2 LQKENI. The CDR3 spans 18 residues. Trimming removed 2 bases from V and 6 bases from J; junction bases left unmatched: 12. In DNA, the CDR3 is TGTGCCAGCTCACCATCCCAGACTAGCGGGAGCGGCTGGGATACGCAGTATTTT. Its protein product is CASSPSQTSGSGWDTQYF.

The rearrangement links TRBV5-1 to TRBJ1-1, with D possibly TRBD1 on 5 matching bases. V gave up 0 bases and J gave up 6 bases, with 9 bases separating them. The CDR3 extends over 13 amino acids. Germline CDR1 reads SGHRS; CDR2 reads YFSETQ. The CDR3 sequence: CASSLALGPEAFF. In nucleotides, the CDR3 is TGCGCCAGCAGCTTGGCCCTGGGACCTGAAGCTTTCTTT.

The chain uses TRBV10-3 and TRBJ2-5; TRBD1 matches 7 bases. Germline assignment: CDR1 ENHRY and CDR2 SYGVKD. This CDR3 contains 11 residues. The V and J ends lost 8 bases and 3 bases, in that order; junction bases with no gene match: 0. CDR3 in amino acids: CAIGTEETQYF. CDR3 DNA: TGTGCCATCGGGACAGAAGAGACCCAGTACTTC.